The 10 T cell receptor beta chains below were found in one sample sequenced in a study of blood T cell repertoires in COVID-19. Sequencing was performed with immunoSEQ multiplex PCR; in TCRdb, only in-frame clones are kept and a portion is missing. Here the sample spans about 150,000 clones, 88% being singletons. The sample was peripheral blood. The receptors stem from a woman between 65 and 79 years old with acute or convalescent COVID-19.

This clone came up once. The chain combines TRBV7-9 with TRBJ2-5, with D maybe TRBD1 (6 bases). The CDR3 consists of 13 residues. Germline V lookup: CDR1 SEHNR, CDR2 FQNEAQ (reference sequence). Between the trimmed V and J ends, which lost 11 bases and 5 bases, there was a span of 18 bases. The CDR3 loop is CAGQTYGRETQYF. CDR3 DNA: TGTGCCGGACAGACATACGGTAGGGAGACCCAGTACTTC.

The chain has TRBV28 and TRBJ2-7; TRBD2 might be the D (5 bases). The CDR3 consists of 15 residues. Germline V gives CDR1 MDHEN, CDR2 SYDVKM. V was shortened by 3 bases and J by 0 bases, with 12 bases between the two germline ends. The CDR3 bases are TGTGCCAGCAGTTTCGGAGGATCGAGCTCCTACGAGCAGTACGTC. This encodes CASSFGGSSSYEQYV.

The chain combines TRBV28 with TRBJ2-6; 7 bases map to TRBD2. Trimming cost V 7 bases and J 1 base; bases outside gene matches: 4. CDR3 length: 15 amino acids. Germline V lookup: CDR1 MDHEN, CDR2 SYDVKM. CDR3 loop: CASTPGGSGANVLTF. CDR3 nucleotides: TGTGCCAGCACCCCGGGGGGATCTGGGGCCAACGTCCTGACTTTC.

The gene calls are TRBV14 and TRBJ1-6; D remains unclear. This CDR3 comprises 15 residues. CDR1 is SGHDN, CDR2 FVKESK, per germline. The V end was cut by 1 base, the J end by 4 bases, with 8 bases between. In DNA, the CDR3 is TGTGCCAGCAGCCAAGCTCGCGGGTATAATTCACCCCTCCACTTT. This translates into CASSQARGYNSPLHF.

This chain connects TRBV5-4 to TRBJ2-3; the match to TRBD1 covers 8 bases. Germline V CDR1 and CDR2: SGHNT, YYREEE (reference sequence). V gave up 4 bases and J gave up 2 bases; unmatched junction bases: 6. This CDR3 comprises 15 residues. CDR3 in DNA: TGTGCCAGCAGCGCCCCGCAGGGGGCCACAGATACGCAGTATTTT. It is translated as CASSAPQGATDTQYF.

This clone was recorded once. J is TRBJ2-3 and V is TRBV7-3, with D tentatively TRBD1 (6 bases). The CDR3 runs 17 residues. V was shortened by 0 bases and J by 0 bases, with 13 bases between the two germline ends. CDR1 is SGHTA, CDR2 FQGTGA, per germline. CDR3 residues: CASSLTPGASSTDTQYF. DNA of the CDR3: TGTGCCAGCAGCTTAACCCCAGGGGCGAGTAGCACAGATACGCAGTATTTT.

This clone was seen only once. CDR3 sequence (DNA): TGCGCCAGCAGTCGGGGGGCCGGCACCGGGGAGCTGTTTTTT. Translating it yields CASSRGAGTGELFF. The chain combines TRBV10-1 with TRBJ2-2; possible D gene TRBD2, 7 bases. This CDR3 is 14 amino acids long. Looked up from germline, CDR1 is WNHNN and CDR2 is SYGVQD (reference sequence). V was clipped by 5 bases and J by 4 bases, with 11 bases between them.

The V and J genes are TRBV6-5 and TRBJ2-7; D remains unclear. V lost 6 bases, J lost 3 bases, and 18 bases lay in between. The CDR3 has 15 amino acids. CDR1 is MNHEY, CDR2 SVGAGI, per germline. CDR3 region: CASSFLGDSGYEQYF. DNA for the CDR3: TGTGCCAGCAGCTTCCTCGGAGACTCTGGCTACGAGCAGTACTTC.

The V gene is TRBV2, the J gene TRBJ2-3; 7 bases align to TRBD2. The CDR3 covers 14 residues. J gave up 4 bases and V 8 bases, and 9 bases lay outside the gene matches. CDR1 SNHLY and CDR2 FYNNEI come from the germline V gene. The CDR3 DNA follows: TGTGCCAGCCAAAGGACTAGTGGCTCAGATACGCAGTATTTT. Its translation: CASQRTSGSDTQYF. Complete variable domain (other parts from reference TRBV2 and TRBJ2-3): EPEVTQTPSHQVTQMGQEVILRCVPISNHLYFYWYRQILGQKVEFLVSFYNNEISEKSEIFDDQFSVERPDGSNFTLKIRSTKLEDSAMYFCASQRTSGSDTQYFGPGTRLTVL.

The chain has TRBV2 and TRBJ2-1; 7 bases are shared with TRBD1. CDR3 length: 15 amino acids. The trim removed 6 bases at V and 5 bases at J, leaving 10 bases unmatched. Per the germline V gene, CDR1 is SNHLY and CDR2 is FYNNEI. The CDR3, as DNA: TGTGCCAGCAGCCCGGGACAGACCCCCAACAATGAGCAGTTCTTC. Translating gives CASSPGQTPNNEQFF.